The present entry profiles one TCR beta chain with its context. This record comes from a study of breast tumors, draining lymph nodes, adjacent tissues. TCRdb re-called the multiplex PCR reads through MiXCR, storing one row per CDR3 protein. The data contain 200,000 or so distinct CDR3 sequences, roughly 31% of them singletons. The lymph nodes were axillary draining lymph nodes from breast cancer patients. This TCR was recovered from a female donor with breast cancer. Some clones in this sample may be carry-over from other donors' samples. Sequenced input: axillary lymph node tissue.

The CDR3 DNA is TGTGCCAGCAGCCGGACAGGGAGCCATGGCTACACCTTC. Its translation is CASSRTGSHGYTF. This chain links TRBV11-1 with TRBJ1-2; 8 bases line up with TRBD1. The CDR3 covers 13 residues. V lost 5 bases, J lost 6 bases, and 5 bases stayed unmatched. Germline V lookup: CDR1 SGHAT, CDR2 FQDESV (reference sequence).